In this sample, the clone carrying this T cell receptor (beta chain) turned up many times. Antigen: not known. This entry belongs to a study of identical twins. Study conclusions and caveats: Conclusions were drawn cross-sectionally by statistical analysis, without following the same donors. For cord blood, abundant beta clonotypes had fewer insertions, unlike memory repertoires, which showed none. Twin pairs' shared out-of-frame alpha sequences were enriched in low generation probability.

Template switching supplied a universal primer site; unique molecular identifiers were carried on the cDNA. TCRdb redid the calling of the 5' RACE reads with MiXCR, one entry per CDR3 protein. There are hundreds of thousands of distinct CDR3 sequences in the sample; approximately 9% occur only once, and 0.98% lies in the top ten. The length of the CDR3 is 21 residues. Losses at the gene ends were 0 bases for V and 0 bases for J; bases not matched to a gene: 12. In germline, CDR1 is SGHNT, CDR2 YENEEA. The same sample was also used in a study of yellow fever vaccine responses in identical twins.

The source is a woman aged 18-30 years in good health. The chain carries TRBV11-3 and TRBJ2-1, with 12 bases that match TRBD2. What was sequenced was PBMCs. This chain's CDR3 is CASSLDLAGGGITSSYNEQFF. In DNA, the CDR3 is TGTGCCAGCAGCTTAGATCTAGCGGGAGGGGGGATAACCAGCTCCTACAATGAGCAGTTCTTC.